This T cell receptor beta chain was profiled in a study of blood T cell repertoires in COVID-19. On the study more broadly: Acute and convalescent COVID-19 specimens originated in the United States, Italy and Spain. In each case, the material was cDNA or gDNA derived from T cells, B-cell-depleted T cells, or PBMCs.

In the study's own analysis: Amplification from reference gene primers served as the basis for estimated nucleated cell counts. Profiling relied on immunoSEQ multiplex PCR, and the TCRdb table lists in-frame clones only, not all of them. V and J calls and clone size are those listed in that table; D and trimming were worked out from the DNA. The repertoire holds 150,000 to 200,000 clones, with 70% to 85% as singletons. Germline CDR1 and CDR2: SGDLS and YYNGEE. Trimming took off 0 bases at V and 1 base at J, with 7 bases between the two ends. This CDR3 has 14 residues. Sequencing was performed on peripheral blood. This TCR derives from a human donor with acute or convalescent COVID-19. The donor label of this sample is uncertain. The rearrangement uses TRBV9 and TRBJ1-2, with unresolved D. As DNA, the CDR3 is TGTGCCAGCAGCGTAGGAGGGAATAACTATGGCTACACCTTC. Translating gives CASSVGGNNYGYTF.